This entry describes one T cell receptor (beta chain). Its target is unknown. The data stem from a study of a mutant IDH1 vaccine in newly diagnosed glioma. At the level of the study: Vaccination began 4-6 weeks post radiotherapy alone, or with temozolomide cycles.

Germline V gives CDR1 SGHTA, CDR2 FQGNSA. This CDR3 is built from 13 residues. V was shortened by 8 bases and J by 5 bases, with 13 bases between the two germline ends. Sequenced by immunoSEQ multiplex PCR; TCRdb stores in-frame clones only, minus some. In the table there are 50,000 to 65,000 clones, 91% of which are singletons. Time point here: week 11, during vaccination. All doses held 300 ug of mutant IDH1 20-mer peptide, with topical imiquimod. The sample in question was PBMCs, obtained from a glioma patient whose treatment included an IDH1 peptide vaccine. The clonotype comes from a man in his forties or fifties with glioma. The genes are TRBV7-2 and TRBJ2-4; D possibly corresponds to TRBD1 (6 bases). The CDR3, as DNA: TGTGCCAGCTCTCAGGGGTCTCAAAACATTCAGTACTTC. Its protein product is CASSQGSQNIQYF. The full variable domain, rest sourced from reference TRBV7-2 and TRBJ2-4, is GAGVSQSPSNKVTEKGKDVELRCDPISGHTALYWYRQSLGQGLEFLIYFQGNSAPDKSGLPSDRFSAERTGGSVSTLTIQRTQQEDSAVYLCASSQGSQNIQYFGAGTRLSVL.